The 13 T cell receptor beta chains below were found in one sample sequenced in a study of T cell clusters in autoimmune cytopenias (dated by TCRdb to the late 2010s). TRB amplification used around 250 ng of peripheral blood genomic DNA, tens of thousands of genome equivalents, per sample. Sequencing took place on an Illumina MiSeq. TRB rearrangements were amplified by multiplex PCR using a touch-down protocol with TRB-A and TRB-B primer pools mixed in one tube. After the reads were reprocessed by TCRdb, one entry was made per CDR3 protein sequence, with no DNA. This sample's records show around 11,000 distinct CDR3 sequences. The top ten constitute about 33% of the sample. The same specimen was also included in a second study, on T cell repertoires in aging, cancer and after chemotherapy.

Sequenced material: peripheral blood. Every receptor here comes from a human donor in good health.

CDR3 sequence: CASSIGGRAHGELFF. The chain uses TRBV19 and TRBJ2-2; TCRdb reports TRBD2, a call that lacks DNA to check it against. The CDR3 covers 15 residues. Germline V gives CDR1 LNHDA, CDR2 SQIVND (reference sequence).

This rearrangement joins TRBV19 to TRBJ1-5; TCRdb's D call of TRBD1 is untestable without DNA. Germline V lookup: CDR1 LNHDA, CDR2 SQIVND (reference sequence). This CDR3 comprises 13 residues. The CDR3 reads CASSGLGTQPQHF.

This chain joins TRBV27 and TRBJ1-4; no DNA is available, so the TRBD1 call from TCRdb remains unchecked. The CDR3 covers 18 residues. Germline CDR1 reads MNHEY; CDR2 reads SMNVEV (reference sequence). The chain's CDR3 is CASSFLDWDKRAEGKLFF.

The CDR3 here is CASSYTPGQGARAQYF. The chain employs TRBV6-5 and TRBJ2-3; TCRdb outputs TRBD1, but without DNA this stays unchecked. Germline CDR1 and CDR2: MNHEY and SVGAGI. There are 16 residues in the CDR3.

The chain recombines TRBV6-5 with TRBJ2-1; the TCRdb D gene call, TRBD2, has no DNA to confirm it. Germline V gene data show CDR1 as MNHEY and CDR2 as SVGAGI. This CDR3 spans 19 amino acids. CDR3 in amino acids: CASSRGLAGRRVLNNEQFF.

CDR3 in amino acids: CASSIWSFSGANVLTF. The chain combines TRBV19 with TRBJ2-6. The V gene's germline CDR1 is LNHDA and CDR2 SQIVND (reference sequence). The CDR3 runs 16 residues.

The V call is TRBV19, the J call TRBJ2-3; checking the TCRdb D call of TRBD1 is not possible without DNA. The germline CDR1 and CDR2 sequences are LNHDA and SQIVND (reference sequence). The CDR3 length is 14 residues. CDR3: CASSIGGAADTQYF.

By frequency, this clonotype registers medium-sized. The CDR3 loop is CATSINSGANVLTF. V and J are TRBV15 and TRBJ2-6. Germline V gene lookup returns CDR1 LNHNV and CDR2 YYDKDF (reference sequence). This CDR3 is built from 14 residues.

V gene TRBV6-5 combines with J gene TRBJ2-5; TCRdb's D call, TRBD1, is unchecked because there is no DNA. CDR1 is MNHEY, CDR2 SVGAGI, per germline. The CDR3 spans 14 residues. This chain's CDR3 is CASSEEGGHETQYF.

By frequency, this clonotype registers medium-sized. The chain couples TRBV18 to TRBJ2-1. Germline loops: CDR1 KGHSH, CDR2 LQKENI. The CDR3 contains 14 residues. The CDR3: CASSPVVKYNEQFF. The variable domain in full, completed from reference TRBV18 and TRBJ2-1, reads NAGVMQNPRHLVRRRGQEARLRCSPMKGHSHVYWYRQLPEEGLKFMVYLQKENIIDESGMPKERFSAEFPKEGPSILRIQQVVRGDSAAYFCASSPVVKYNEQFFGPGTRLTVL.

V is TRBV27 and J is TRBJ2-1; TCRdb gives TRBD1 as the D gene, but with no DNA this cannot be confirmed. Germline V lookup: CDR1 MNHEY, CDR2 SMNVEV (reference sequence). The CDR3 runs to 15 residues. The CDR3 here is CAIAPGVGELNEQFF.

V usage is TRBV29-1 and J usage is TRBJ2-7; as DNA is missing, the TRBD1 call by TCRdb cannot be tested. Germline V gene sequence: CDR1 SQVTM, CDR2 ANQGSEA. The CDR3 is 13 amino acids. CDR3 loop: CSVGGANIHEQYF.

The CDR3 spells CASSLTSKVEEPQHF. V and J are TRBV18 and TRBJ1-5. Per germline, CDR1 KGHSH and CDR2 LQKENI. This CDR3 is built from 15 residues. Together with reference TRBV18 and TRBJ1-5, the CDR3 gives the full variable domain: NAGVMQNPRHLVRRRGQEARLRCSPMKGHSHVYWYRQLPEEGLKFMVYLQKENIIDESGMPKERFSAEFPKEGPSILRIQQVVRGDSAAYFCASSLTSKVEEPQHFGDGTRLSIL.